The next 10 T cell receptor beta chains were all read from a single sample in a study of T cell responses to AZD1222 COVID-19 vaccine. The protocol was immunoSEQ multiplex PCR, while the TCRdb copy is restricted to in-frame clones and leaves out a portion. The table lists some 97,000 clones, roughly 86% of them singletons. The sample in question was peripheral blood, obtained on day 0 of MenACWY control vaccination. The origin of the receptors is an adult in good health.

J is TRBJ1-3 and V is TRBV5-1; D unresolved. The germline CDR1 and CDR2 sequences are SGHRS and YFSETQ. There are 15 residues in the CDR3. With 0 bases removed from V and 4 bases from J, the gap between germline ends came to 11 bases. CDR3 region: CASSLDRVSGNTIYF. The CDR3 coding sequence is TGCGCCAGCAGCTTGGACCGGGTCTCGGGAAACACCATATATTTT.

This clone was counted a few times. The rearrangement uses TRBV7-9 and TRBJ2-3, with 10 bases lining up with TRBD1. CDR1 SEHNR and CDR2 FQNEAQ come from the germline V gene (reference sequence). The CDR3 loop spans 17 amino acids. With 5 bases clipped from V and 4 bases from J, the junction kept 12 bases outside the gene matches. The CDR3, as DNA: TGTGCCAGCAGCCACCTTGGACAGGGGGAGACCCCAGATACGCAGTATTTT. Protein: CASSHLGQGETPDTQYF. Variable domain in full (rest from reference TRBV7-9 and TRBJ2-3): DTGVSQNPRHKITKRGQNVTFRCDPISEHNRLYWYRQTLGQGPEFLTYFQNEAQLEKSRLLSDRFSAERPKGSFSTLEIQRTEQGDSAMYLCASSHLGQGETPDTQYFGPGTRLTVL.

This clone was observed a handful of times. This chain connects TRBV2 to TRBJ2-7, with 14 nucleotides matching TRBD2. Trimming took 5 bases from V and 6 from J; bases not matched to a gene: 6. The germline V gene has CDR1 SNHLY and CDR2 FYNNEI. The CDR3 totals 15 residues. CDR3 DNA sequence: TGTGCCAGCAGTACCCGACTAGCGGGGGGGGTCGAGCAGTACTTC. Translation: CASSTRLAGGVEQYF. Complete variable domain (other parts from reference TRBV2 and TRBJ2-7): EPEVTQTPSHQVTQMGQEVILRCVPISNHLYFYWYRQILGQKVEFLVSFYNNEISEKSEIFDDQFSVERPDGSNFTLKIRSTKLEDSAMYFCASSTRLAGGVEQYFGPGTRLTVT.

The V and J genes are TRBV27 and TRBJ1-5; no definite D call. V was pared by 6 bases and J by 3 bases, with 15 bases between. The CDR3 has 15 amino acids. In germline, CDR1 is MNHEY, CDR2 SMNVEV (reference sequence). CDR3 DNA sequence: TGTGCCAGCAGCGCTATGAGGACCCTCAATCAGCCCCAGCATTTT. This translates into CASSAMRTLNQPQHF.

The J gene is TRBJ1-1, the V gene TRBV5-6; D uncertain. Germline CDR1 is SGHDT and CDR2 is YYEEEE. The V gene lost 0 bases and the J gene lost 0 bases, with 6 bases spanning the gap. CDR3 size: 14 residues. CDR3 protein: CASSLDRMNTEAFF. The CDR3 DNA follows: TGTGCCAGCAGCTTGGACAGAATGAACACTGAAGCTTTCTTT.

The V gene is TRBV2, the J gene TRBJ2-7; the D gene is possibly TRBD1 (5 bases). Trimming removed 5 bases at V and 0 bases at J, with 11 bases between. This CDR3 is 14 amino acids long. Germline CDR1 SNHLY, CDR2 FYNNEI. In DNA form, the CDR3 reads TGTGCCAGCAGTTCCAAGACAGTCTCCTACGAGCAGTACTTC. It specifies CASSSKTVSYEQYF. Looking up the rest from reference TRBV2 and TRBJ2-7 gives the full variable domain: EPEVTQTPSHQVTQMGQEVILRCVPISNHLYFYWYRQILGQKVEFLVSFYNNEISEKSEIFDDQFSVERPDGSNFTLKIRSTKLEDSAMYFCASSSKTVSYEQYFGPGTRLTVT.

V gene TRBV28 combines with J gene TRBJ1-5, with D hard to call. Per germline, CDR1 MDHEN and CDR2 SYDVKM. V was shortened by 3 bases and J by 7 bases, with 19 bases between the two germline ends. The CDR3 is made up of 16 amino acids. The CDR3 is CASSFPLDGRRQPQHF. CDR3 nucleotide sequence: TGTGCCAGCAGTTTCCCCCTGGACGGGAGGAGGCAGCCCCAGCATTTT.

V usage is TRBV7-2 and J usage is TRBJ2-1; TRBD1 agrees at 9 bases. The ends lost 5 bases at V and 8 bases at J; junction bases unmatched: 10. The CDR3 spans 15 residues. Germline V lookup: CDR1 SGHTA, CDR2 FQGNSA. The CDR3 loop reads CASSPRTGAVYEQFF. The CDR3 DNA is TGTGCCAGCAGCCCCAGGACAGGGGCCGTATATGAGCAGTTCTTC.

V gene TRBV11-3 combines with J gene TRBJ2-2, with 8 bases lining up with TRBD1. V shed 7 bases, J shed 0 bases, and the junction held 4 bases outside the gene matches. CDR3 length: 15 residues. Germline loops: CDR1 SGHNT, CDR2 YENEEA. The CDR3 here is CASTLTGANTGELFF. CDR3 coding DNA: TGTGCCAGCACACTGACAGGGGCGAACACCGGGGAGCTGTTTTTT.

This rearrangement joins TRBV2 to TRBJ2-5; D is unresolved. The CDR3 has 15 amino acids. CDR1 and CDR2 from the germline V gene are SNHLY and FYNNEI. DNA for the CDR3: TGTGCAGAAAGGTCAGCAGGTTTAGGCCAAGAGACCCAGTACTTC. This codes for CAERSAGLGQETQYF.